The T cell receptor (beta chain) described here comes from a study of T cell repertoires in cytomegalovirus infection. Study-wide background: Both a matching HLA type and CMV infection were indicated by public TCR beta signatures. Overall study results and limits: Accumulated public TCR beta family frequency recognized individuals carrying CMV together with the relevant HLA. HLA-C-restricted CMV-specific TCR beta clonotypes were dominant in the ex vivo response.

A single record per CDR3 protein comes from TCRdb applying MiXCR to the reads. This sample yields almost 300,000 distinct CDR3 sequences, of which roughly 9.3% are seen a single time; 2% to 3% belongs to the top ten. This clonotype was detected ten times or more. The target antigen is unknown. The receptor was derived from a human donor in good health (CMV status not recorded). Some clones in this sample may be carry-over from other donors' samples. Sequences were obtained from PBMCs.

CDR3 region: CASSFSSEQPQHF. CDR3 coding DNA: TGTGCCAGCAGTTTCAGTAGCGAGCAGCCCCAGCATTTT. V is TRBV12-3 or TRBV12-4 and J is TRBJ1-5; no reliable D call. The V and J ends lost 3 bases and 7 bases respectively, with 10 bases between them. The CDR3 has 13 residues.